The 11 T cell receptor beta chains listed next were all sequenced from one sample in a study of graft-versus-host responses after intestinal transplantation. Their cognate antigens are unknown. The data were produced by immunoSEQ multiplex PCR, yet TCRdb's version contains in-frame clones alone and is incomplete. The sample holds roughly 110,000 clones; 85% to 95% are singletons and the top ten take 0.9% to 1.5%. Here the sequenced sample was unstimulated CD8+ T cells sorted from spleen or lymph node cells, taken before transplant. Source of these receptors: a human donor who was the organ donor for an intestinal transplant.

The chain has TRBV6-1 and TRBJ2-7, with D possibly being TRBD2 (5 bases). Between the trimmed V and J ends, which lost 0 bases and 3 bases, there was a span of 6 bases. Per germline, CDR1 MNHNS and CDR2 SASEGT. This CDR3 has 13 residues. The CDR3 DNA reads as TGTGCCAGCAGTGAAGCACTAGACTACGAGCAGTACTTC. Translating gives CASSEALDYEQYF.

This clone was counted once. J is TRBJ2-1 and V is TRBV19, with 8 bases identical to TRBD1. Trimming took 4 bases from V and 1 from J; bases not matched to a gene: 3. This CDR3 comprises 15 residues. Germline V gene lookup returns CDR1 LNHDA and CDR2 SQIVND (reference sequence). The CDR3 nucleotides are TGTGCCAGTAGTACAACAGGGGGATCCTACAATGAGCAGTTCTTC. It translates to CASSTTGGSYNEQFF.

This clone was counted between two and nine times. V gene TRBV10-2 combines with J gene TRBJ1-4; TRBD1 might be the D (6 bases). CDR3 length equals 11 residues. Looked up from germline, CDR1 is WSHSY and CDR2 is SAAADI. Trimming took 6 bases from V and 8 from J, leaving 7 bases between them. The CDR3 bases are TGCGCCAGCAGCCAGGGGGAAAAACTGTTTTTT. Translating it yields CASSQGEKLFF.

CDR3 residues: CASSMLEGDTQYF. Here the CDR3 DNA reads TGTGCCAGTAGTATGCTAGAGGGGGATACGCAGTATTTT. This chain links TRBV19 with TRBJ2-3; TRBD1 or TRBD2 may be the D gene (5 bases each). The V end lost 3 bases, the J end lost 6 bases, and 10 bases lay between the germline ends. Germline V gene data show CDR1 as LNHDA and CDR2 as SQIVND (reference sequence). This CDR3 has 13 amino acids.

The chain recombines TRBV29-1 with TRBJ2-7; 8 bases match TRBD2. V shed 7 bases and J 0 bases; nucleotides not matched to a gene: 5. The V gene's germline CDR1 is SQVTM and CDR2 ANQGSEA. The CDR3 consists of 13 residues. CDR3 in amino acids: CSGYSGNSYEQYF. The CDR3 DNA reads TGCAGCGGATATAGCGGGAACTCCTACGAGCAGTACTTC.

This chain links TRBV27 with TRBJ2-2; D assignment may be TRBD1 or TRBD2 (5 bases each). The CDR3 is 16 residues long. The V gene's germline CDR1 is MNHEY and CDR2 SMNVEV (reference sequence). With 5 bases removed from V and 7 bases from J, the gap between germline ends came to 20 bases. As DNA, the CDR3 is TGTGCCAGCAGTCCAGGGTGGCAGGGAGTAGTCGGGGAGCTGTTTTTT. It codes for CASSPGWQGVVGELFF.

This chain joins TRBV27 and TRBJ1-5; D remains ambiguous. The CDR3 covers 15 residues. CDR1 and CDR2 from the germline V gene are MNHEY and SMNVEV (reference sequence). V was pared by 2 bases and J by 1 base, with 9 bases between. CDR3 DNA: TGTGCCAGCAGTTTAAGCAGGCTGAGCAATCAGCCCCAGCATTTT. This codes for CASSLSRLSNQPQHF.

V usage is TRBV30 and J usage is TRBJ1-4; TRBD1 matches 9 bases. With V trimmed by 2 bases and J by 8 bases, 6 bases remained unmatched. This CDR3 comprises 14 residues. Germline V gene data show CDR1 as GTSNPN and CDR2 as SVGIG (reference sequence). The CDR3 sequence: CAWSFGTGKEKLFF. In DNA, the CDR3 is TGTGCCTGGAGTTTCGGGACAGGGAAAGAAAAACTGTTTTTT.

V is TRBV9 and J is TRBJ2-7; the D call may be TRBD1 or TRBD2 (5 bases each). CDR3 length: 13 amino acids. CDR1 SGDLS and CDR2 YYNGEE come from the germline V gene. Trimming removed 0 bases at V and 3 bases at J, with 7 bases between. DNA of the CDR3: TGTGCCAGCAGCGTAGGGGACGGCTACGAGCAGTACTTC. Residues: CASSVGDGYEQYF.

The chain has TRBV5-1 and TRBJ2-7, with TRBD1 matching 8 bases. With V trimmed by 3 bases and J by 1 base, 3 bases remained unmatched. This CDR3 comprises 14 residues. Germline V gene lookup returns CDR1 SGHRS and CDR2 YFSETQ. CDR3: CASSSRQGSYEQYF. Here the CDR3 DNA reads TGCGCCAGCAGCTCCAGACAGGGGTCCTACGAGCAGTACTTC. Based on the CDR3 plus reference TRBV5-1 and TRBJ2-7, the full variable domain is KAGVTQTPRYLIKTRGQQVTLSCSPISGHRSVSWYQQTPGQGLQFLFEYFSETQRNKGNFPGRFSGRQFSNSRSEMNVSTLELGDSALYLCASSSRQGSYEQYFGPGTRLTVT.

V usage is TRBV4-3 and J usage is TRBJ2-7; the D is unclear. V lost 1 base to trimming and J lost 6 bases, with 16 bases between them. The CDR3 has 15 residues. Germline V gene sequence: CDR1 LGHNA, CDR2 YSLEER. The CDR3 loop reads CASSQGFGQSSEQYF. CDR3 in DNA: TGCGCCAGCAGCCAAGGTTTCGGGCAAAGTTCCGAGCAGTACTTC.